The 30 T cell receptor beta chains presented below share a single source sample, sequenced in a study of blood T cell repertoires in COVID-19. Assay used: immunoSEQ multiplex PCR; TCRdb lists only in-frame clones, some missing. This sample carries roughly 260,000 clones, over 80% of them seen once, and the ten largest clones take more than 1%. The sequenced sample was PBMCs or T cells enriched from blood (not recorded which). Receptor source: a human donor in a cohort exposed to, infected with or recovered from COVID-19 (not recorded which). The donor label of this sample is uncertain.

The chain uses TRBV19 and TRBJ1-1; 7 bases match TRBD1. The trim removed 5 bases at V and 9 bases at J, leaving 6 bases unmatched. CDR3 length: 12 residues. Germline V gene lookup returns CDR1 LNHDA and CDR2 SQIVND (reference sequence). Written as DNA, the CDR3 is TGTGCCAGTAGTGGACGGACAGGTCAAGCTTTCTTT. Protein: CASSGRTGQAFF.

V usage is TRBV2 and J usage is TRBJ2-1, with TRBD2 as a possible D gene (6 bases). Germline V gives CDR1 SNHLY, CDR2 FYNNEI. Trimming removed 8 bases at V and 7 bases at J, with 24 bases between. CDR3 length equals 16 residues. The CDR3 DNA follows: TGTGCCAGCCTCCCCGATTCGGTAGCGGCGAGGAATGAGCAGTTCTTC. Protein sequence: CASLPDSVAARNEQFF. Based on the CDR3 plus reference TRBV2 and TRBJ2-1, the full variable domain is EPEVTQTPSHQVTQMGQEVILRCVPISNHLYFYWYRQILGQKVEFLVSFYNNEISEKSEIFDDQFSVERPDGSNFTLKIRSTKLEDSAMYFCASLPDSVAARNEQFFGPGTRLTVL.

The V call is TRBV13, the J call TRBJ2-7, with 8 bases that match TRBD1. The germline CDR1 and CDR2 sequences are PRHDT and FYEKMQ (reference sequence). Losses at the gene ends were 4 bases for V and 5 bases for J; bases not matched to a gene: 10. The CDR3 spans 15 residues. CDR3 in DNA: TGTGCCAGCAGCTATAGGACAGGGACCAGCCACGAGCAGTACTTC. Amino acid sequence: CASSYRTGTSHEQYF.

V usage is TRBV4-1 and J usage is TRBJ1-3, with 8 positions matching TRBD1. V lost 4 bases to trimming and J lost 7 bases; unmatched junction nucleotides: 6. This CDR3 has 14 residues. CDR1 MGHRA and CDR2 YSYEKL come from the germline V gene. CDR3 protein: CASSLQGARNTIYF. The CDR3 DNA reads as TGCGCCAGCAGCCTGCAGGGGGCGAGGAACACCATATATTTT.

The rearrangement uses TRBV18 and TRBJ2-7; no clear D gene. Per the germline V gene, CDR1 is KGHSH and CDR2 is LQKENI. The CDR3 sequence is 11 residues long. Trimming cost V 3 bases and J 3 bases, with 3 bases left between them. CDR3 sequence (DNA): TGTGCCAGCTCACCTCGCTACGAGCAGTACTTC. It encodes CASSPRYEQYF.

This chain joins TRBV29-1 and TRBJ1-4; D not resolved. The germline V and J ends were trimmed by 4 bases and 0 bases, with 18 bases remaining between them. The CDR3 is 17 residues long. Germline V CDR1 and CDR2: SQVTM, ANQGSEA. CDR3 coding DNA: TGCAGCGTTGTAGGACCGGGAGTCGCGGCAACTAATGAAAAACTGTTTTTT. This translates into CSVVGPGVAATNEKLFF.

V gene TRBV2 combines with J gene TRBJ1-5; D may be TRBD1 (5 bases). Trimming pared 7 bases from V and 6 bases from J, leaving 10 bases between. There are 12 residues in the CDR3. Germline lookup yields CDR1 SNHLY and CDR2 FYNNEI. The CDR3 bases are TGTGCCAGCAAGGGTGGGGCTCAGCCCCAGCATTTT. It yields the protein CASKGGAQPQHF.

The chain recombines TRBV4-1 with TRBJ2-7; 7 bases fit TRBD2. Germline V gene lookup returns CDR1 MGHRA and CDR2 YSYEKL. The V and J ends lost 0 bases and 3 bases, in that order; junction bases with no gene match: 2. This CDR3 comprises 14 residues. The CDR3 reads CASSQDWEGYEQYF. The CDR3 nucleotides are TGCGCCAGCAGCCAAGACTGGGAGGGCTACGAGCAGTACTTC.

The chain recombines TRBV7-9 with TRBJ1-1; a weak D match, TRBD1 (5 bases). With 1 base removed from V and 6 bases from J, the gap between germline ends came to 6 bases. The CDR3 loop spans 12 amino acids. The germline gives CDR1 SEHNR, CDR2 FQNEAQ (reference sequence). Here the CDR3 reads CASSLGQSEAFF. The DNA of the CDR3 is TGTGCCAGCAGCTTAGGACAGTCTGAAGCTTTCTTT.

V usage is TRBV5-6 and J usage is TRBJ1-1; tentatively, D is TRBD1 (5 bases). V lost 4 bases, J lost 4 bases, and 11 bases lay in between. Germline CDR1 reads SGHDT; CDR2 reads YYEEEE. The CDR3 sequence is 13 residues long. The chain's CDR3 is CASSQQTVTEAFF. The CDR3 DNA reads as TGTGCCAGCAGCCAACAGACAGTCACTGAAGCTTTCTTT.

The rearrangement links TRBV3-1 (or the pseudogene TRBV3-2) to TRBJ1-5; 9 bases agree with TRBD1. J lost 0 bases, V lost 8 bases, and 5 bases had no gene match. Germline V lookup: CDR1 LGHDT, CDR2 YNNKEL (reference sequence). This CDR3 is 15 amino acids long. The CDR3, as DNA: TGTGCCAGCGGCGACAGGGGGAGTAGCAATCAGCCCCAGCATTTT. Translating it yields CASGDRGSSNQPQHF.

The table lists this clone with a count of one. The V gene is TRBV3-1 (or the pseudogene TRBV3-2), the J gene TRBJ1-4; D might be TRBD1 (6 bases). This CDR3 has 16 amino acids. V lost 3 bases to trimming and J lost 7 bases, with 18 bases between them. Germline CDR1 is LGHDT and CDR2 is YNNKEL (reference sequence). The CDR3 DNA reads TGTGCCAGCAGCCAGGGCCGGGACACCACCCTTGAAAAACTGTTTTTT. This codes for CASSQGRDTTLEKLFF.

This sequence joins TRBV11-2 and TRBJ2-5; no definite D call. Germline CDR1 reads SGHAT; CDR2 reads FQNNGV. Trimming took off 5 bases at V and 3 bases at J, with 16 bases between the two ends. This CDR3 comprises 15 residues. This chain's CDR3 is CASSPNGRLEETQYF. CDR3 sequence (DNA): TGTGCCAGCAGCCCAAATGGCAGGTTAGAAGAGACCCAGTACTTC.

This rearrangement joins TRBV7-9 to TRBJ2-5; D is unclear. The germline V gene has CDR1 SEHNR and CDR2 FQNEAQ (reference sequence). Trimming removed 3 bases at V and 4 bases at J, with 3 bases between. The CDR3 loop spans 11 amino acids. The CDR3 DNA is TGTGCCAGCAGCTTTAGAGAGACCCAGTACTTC. Amino acid sequence: CASSFRETQYF.

The chain links TRBV7-2 to TRBJ1-2; 8 bases align to TRBD1. CDR3 length: 14 amino acids. From germline, CDR1 is SGHTA and CDR2 FQGNSA. J lost 7 bases, V lost 6 bases, and 10 bases had no gene match. The CDR3 here is CASRTDRGGFGYTF. In nucleotides, the CDR3 is TGTGCCAGCAGGACTGACAGGGGCGGGTTTGGCTACACCTTC. Full variable domain (rest looked up from reference TRBV7-2 and TRBJ1-2): GAGVSQSPSNKVTEKGKDVELRCDPISGHTALYWYRQSLGQGLEFLIYFQGNSAPDKSGLPSDRFSAERTGGSVSTLTIQRTQQEDSAVYLCASRTDRGGFGYTFGSGTRLTVV.

The V call is TRBV12-3 or TRBV12-4, the J call TRBJ2-3; the D gene is possibly TRBD1 (5 bases). This CDR3 region has 13 residues. Trimming cost V 5 bases and J 4 bases, with 10 bases left between them. CDR3 sequence: CASSPGNPDTQYF. The CDR3 nucleotides read TGTGCCAGCAGTCCAGGGAACCCAGATACGCAGTATTTT.

V and J are TRBV11-2 and TRBJ2-2; TRBD1 is a possible D gene (7 bases). Trimming removed 2 bases from V and 6 bases from J, with 16 bases in between. The CDR3 consists of 16 residues. CDR1 and CDR2 (germline): SGHAT, FQNNGV. The CDR3 region has the DNA TGTGCCAGCAGCTTACGACAGGGAGGATGGGCCGGGGAGCTGTTTTTT. Its protein product is CASSLRQGGWAGELFF. The full variable domain, in which reference TRBV11-2 and TRBJ2-2 provide the parts outside the CDR3, is EAGVAQSPRYKIIEKRQSVAFWCNPISGHATLYWYQQILGQGPKLLIQFQNNGVVDDSQLPKDRFSAERLKGVDSTLKIQPAKLEDSAVYLCASSLRQGGWAGELFFGEGSRLTVL.

This chain links TRBV5-4 with TRBJ2-3; 7 bases agree with TRBD2. CDR1 SGHNT and CDR2 YYREEE come from the germline V gene (reference sequence). CDR3 length equals 14 residues. V was pared by 7 bases and J by 1 base, with 6 bases of the junction left unmatched. This CDR3 is CASGGDGGTDTQYF. The CDR3 DNA sequence: TGTGCCAGCGGGGGGGACGGTGGCACAGATACGCAGTATTTT.

The rearrangement uses TRBV12-3 or TRBV12-4 and TRBJ2-1; tentative D call: TRBD1 (5 bases). V shed 6 bases and J shed 8 bases, with 11 bases lying between them. The length of the CDR3 is 12 residues. CDR3 nucleotides: TGTGCCAGCAGCCGACAGTCGTATGAGCAGTTCTTC. Translated: CASSRQSYEQFF.

The genes are TRBV6-5 and TRBJ1-3, with D hard to call. The CDR3 length is 13 residues. Germline lookup yields CDR1 MNHEY and CDR2 SVGAGI. V shed 7 bases and J shed 4 bases, with 11 bases lying between them. CDR3 nucleotides: TGTGCCAGCAAAAGCGGGTCAGGAAACACCATATATTTT. Amino acid sequence: CASKSGSGNTIYF.

The rearrangement joins TRBV6-5 to TRBJ1-1, with a tentative D call TRBD1 (6 bases). V was trimmed by 7 bases and J by 0 bases, leaving 12 bases between them. The CDR3 is 14 amino acids. Looked up from germline, CDR1 is MNHEY and CDR2 is SVGAGI. The CDR3 is CASTTGTMNTEAFF. Written as DNA, the CDR3 is TGTGCCAGCACCACAGGGACCATGAACACTGAAGCTTTCTTT.

The gene calls are TRBV18 and TRBJ2-1; D might be TRBD1 (6 bases). Per the germline V gene, CDR1 is KGHSH and CDR2 is LQKENI. Trimming removed 3 bases at V and 8 bases at J, with 17 bases between. The CDR3 is made up of 15 amino acids. The CDR3 is CASSPLDRLGDEQFF. The CDR3 coding sequence is TGTGCCAGCTCACCCCTAGACAGGTTGGGGGATGAGCAGTTCTTC.

This chain joins TRBV7-9 and TRBJ1-3; D might be TRBD1 (5 bases). Trimming took 5 bases from V and 2 from J, leaving 19 bases between them. The CDR3 sequence is 17 residues long. Per the germline V gene, CDR1 is SEHNR and CDR2 is FQNEAQ (reference sequence). The CDR3: CASSPSRWGDTGNTIYF. The CDR3 DNA is TGTGCCAGCAGCCCCTCACGTTGGGGGGATACTGGAAACACCATATATTTT.

This sequence joins TRBV9 and TRBJ2-4; tentatively, D is TRBD1 (5 bases). CDR3 length: 16 residues. Germline CDR1 reads SGDLS; CDR2 reads YYNGEE. Trimming left V 0 bases short and J 0 bases short, with 10 bases between. CDR3 in amino acids: CASSVDPREAKNIQYF. DNA for the CDR3: TGTGCCAGCAGCGTAGATCCCAGGGAAGCCAAAAACATTCAGTACTTC.

The chain links TRBV7-9 to TRBJ2-3, with D uncertain. V was trimmed by 2 bases and J by 2 bases, leaving 8 bases between them. The V gene's germline CDR1 is SEHNR and CDR2 FQNEAQ (reference sequence). This CDR3 has 14 amino acids. CDR3 sequence: CASSLRRVTDTQYF. In nucleotides, the CDR3 is TGTGCCAGCAGCTTAAGACGGGTCACAGATACGCAGTATTTT.

The chain is built from TRBV29-1 and TRBJ1-5; 7 positions agree with TRBD1. The germline CDR1 and CDR2 sequences are SQVTM and ANQGSEA. CDR3 size: 13 residues. The ends lost 7 bases at V and 0 bases at J; junction bases unmatched: 3. The chain's CDR3 is CSAGTDSNQPQHF. The CDR3 DNA reads TGCAGCGCAGGGACAGATAGCAATCAGCCCCAGCATTTT.

The chain joins TRBV5-4 to TRBJ1-6, with TRBD1 matching over 8 bases. In germline, CDR1 is SGHNT, CDR2 YYREEE (reference sequence). The CDR3 spans 15 residues. V lost 4 bases, J lost 3 bases, and 3 bases stayed unmatched. The CDR3 region is CASSVDRGYNSPLHF. The CDR3 DNA is TGTGCCAGCAGCGTAGACAGGGGCTATAATTCACCCCTCCACTTT.

The J gene is TRBJ2-1, the V gene TRBV4-1; 7 bases line up with TRBD1. CDR3 size: 16 residues. Germline CDR1 reads MGHRA; CDR2 reads YSYEKL. The ends lost 5 bases at V and 4 bases at J; junction bases unmatched: 11. The chain's CDR3 is CASSSQPGTAYNEQFF. DNA of the CDR3: TGCGCCAGCAGCTCTCAACCGGGGACAGCATACAATGAGCAGTTCTTC.

J is TRBJ2-5 and V is TRBV5-5, with 11 positions matching TRBD1. Trimming cost V 3 bases and J 1 base; bases outside gene matches: 14. The V gene's germline CDR1 is SGHKS and CDR2 YYEKEE (reference sequence). The CDR3 runs to 19 residues. CDR3 nucleotide sequence: TGTGCCAGCAGCTCCGGGGGGACAGGGGGTTATTCGGGCCAAGAGACCCAGTACTTC. Its protein product is CASSSGGTGGYSGQETQYF.

The chain joins TRBV13 to TRBJ1-2, with 9 nucleotides matching TRBD1. V dropped 2 bases and J dropped 1; count of bases not matched to a gene: 11. Germline V gives CDR1 PRHDT, CDR2 FYEKMQ (reference sequence). This CDR3 has 18 amino acids. The CDR3 loop reads CASSLNRDRETFNYGYTF. DNA for the CDR3: TGTGCCAGCAGCTTAAATCGGGACAGGGAAACTTTTAACTATGGCTACACCTTC.